Below are 19 T cell receptor beta chains sequenced from a single sample in a study of cytomegalovirus exposure and HLA in healthy donors. The PCR contained 60 Vbeta and 13 Jbeta primers. Data came from immunoSEQ multiplex PCR; TCRdb stores just in-frame clones and leaves some out. The sample lists 130,000 to 150,000 clones, approximately 73% occurring once. The sequenced material came from PBMCs. These receptors all come from a woman aged 40 to 50 in good health and CMV-seronegative.

This chain links TRBV2 with TRBJ1-2; a weak D match, TRBD1 (6 bases). The CDR3 runs to 13 residues. V was pared by 6 bases and J by 3 bases, with 11 bases between. Germline lookup yields CDR1 SNHLY and CDR2 FYNNEI. CDR3: CASRRDMDYGYTF. The CDR3 DNA sequence: TGTGCCAGCAGGAGGGACATGGACTATGGCTACACCTTC.

The V call is TRBV6-5, the J call TRBJ2-2; 10 bases fit TRBD1. V shed 5 bases and J 4 bases; nucleotides not matched to a gene: 1. The CDR3 totals 14 residues. Germline V gene data show CDR1 as MNHEY and CDR2 as SVGAGI. The CDR3 DNA follows: TGTGCCAGCAGTAGGACAGGGGGCACCGGGGAGCTGTTTTTT. It translates to CASSRTGGTGELFF.

The gene calls are TRBV15 and TRBJ2-1; 12 bases fit TRBD1. CDR3 size: 14 residues. The germline gives CDR1 LNHNV, CDR2 YYDKDF (reference sequence). Trimming removed 8 bases from V and 8 bases from J; junction bases left unmatched: 7. The CDR3 here is CATAGDRGPDEQFF. CDR3 bases: TGTGCCACCGCCGGGGACAGGGGGCCGGATGAGCAGTTCTTC.

The rearrangement joins TRBV29-1 to TRBJ2-1, with TRBD2 matching 14 bases. Germline trimming cut 8 bases from V and 8 bases from J; bases unmatched to any gene: 8. The CDR3 is 14 amino acids. Germline lookup yields CDR1 SQVTM and CDR2 ANQGSEA. The CDR3 nucleotides read TGCAGCACACTCGGGACTAGCGGGGGCTATGAGCAGTTCTTC. It specifies CSTLGTSGGYEQFF.

The chain couples TRBV19 to TRBJ2-6; D might be TRBD1 (5 bases). Germline V CDR1 and CDR2: LNHDA, SQIVND (reference sequence). The V end was cut by 0 bases, the J end by 3 bases, with 9 bases between. The CDR3 covers 16 residues. The CDR3 nucleotides read TGTGCCAGTAGTATAGATCTCAGGGTTGGGGCCAACGTCCTGACTTTC. The encoded protein is CASSIDLRVGANVLTF.

The genes are TRBV19 and TRBJ2-5; D is perhaps TRBD1 (5 bases). The CDR3 sequence is 15 residues long. The germline V gene encodes CDR1 LNHDA and CDR2 SQIVND (reference sequence). With 5 bases removed from V and 5 bases from J, the gap between germline ends came to 18 bases. The CDR3 here is CASSGSRGRWETQYF. The DNA for the CDR3 is TGTGCCAGTAGTGGCTCTAGGGGTCGTTGGGAGACCCAGTACTTC.

This clone turned up a few times. The rearrangement links TRBV19 to TRBJ2-5; 9 nucleotides line up with TRBD1. The CDR3 runs 14 residues. Unmatched junction bases numbered 4, after V lost 3 bases and J lost 5 bases. Germline V gene data show CDR1 as LNHDA and CDR2 as SQIVND (reference sequence). The CDR3 DNA follows: TGTGCCAGTAGTATTGGACAGGGGTTGGAGACCCAGTACTTC. As protein: CASSIGQGLETQYF.

This clone was observed a handful of times. The chain couples TRBV28 to TRBJ1-5; D might be TRBD1 (5 bases). This CDR3 region has 14 residues. Trimming left V 8 bases short and J 5 bases short, with 16 bases between. From germline, CDR1 is MDHEN and CDR2 SYDVKM. CDR3 amino acids: CASETGGDYQPQHF. In DNA, the CDR3 is TGTGCCAGCGAGACTGGGGGGGATTATCAGCCCCAGCATTTT. The variable domain in full, completed from reference TRBV28 and TRBJ1-5, reads DVKVTQSSRYLVKRTGEKVFLECVQDMDHENMFWYRQDPGLGLRLIYFSYDVKMKEKGDIPEGYSVSREKKERFSLILESASTNQTSMYLCASETGGDYQPQHFGDGTRLSIL.

In regard to this clone: A read error may produce the germline difference seen at one junction end. This CDR3 reads CAFSGGSTDTQYF. In DNA, the CDR3 is TGCGCCTTTAGCGGTGGGAGCACAGATACGCAGTATTTT. This chain connects TRBV7-9 to TRBJ2-3, with D possibly matching TRBD2 (6 bases). CDR1 and CDR2 (germline): SEHNR, FQNEAQ (reference sequence). The CDR3 totals 13 residues.

The V call is TRBV10-3, the J call TRBJ2-3, with 9 bases lining up with TRBD2. There are 14 residues in the CDR3. V shed 8 bases, J shed 2 bases, and the junction held 5 bases outside the gene matches. CDR1 and CDR2 from the germline V gene are ENHRY and SYGVKD. DNA of the CDR3: TGTGCCATCGGGGAGCGGGGGGACACAGATACGCAGTATTTT. This codes for CAIGERGDTDTQYF.

CDR3 nucleotide sequence: TGCAGTGCTGGACAGGGAGGGTATGCTTTCTTT. Amino acid sequence: CSAGQGGYAFF. The rearrangement links TRBV20-1 to TRBJ1-1, with 8 bases fitting TRBD1. The ends lost 5 bases at V and 11 bases at J; junction bases unmatched: 7. The germline V gene has CDR1 DFQATT and CDR2 SNEGSKA (reference sequence). This CDR3 contains 11 residues.

The rearrangement joins TRBV28 to TRBJ1-3, with unresolved D. V lost 2 bases and J 0 bases, leaving 8 bases between the germline ends. Germline CDR1 is MDHEN and CDR2 is SYDVKM. The CDR3 runs to 15 residues. As DNA, the CDR3 is TGTGCCAGCAGTTTAGGGCGTTACTCTGGAAACACCATATATTTT. Protein: CASSLGRYSGNTIYF.

This chain connects TRBV25-1 to TRBJ1-1; 10 bases agree with TRBD1. After removal of 2 bases from V and 3 bases from J, the junction contained 3 bases not matched to a gene. The CDR3 contains 15 residues. Germline V gene lookup returns CDR1 MGHDK and CDR2 SYGVNS. The CDR3 DNA reads as TGTGCCAGCAGTGAACCAGGGACAGGGGACACTGAAGCTTTCTTT. Protein: CASSEPGTGDTEAFF.

This chain links TRBV5-1 with TRBJ1-1, with D possibly being TRBD1 (5 bases). The CDR3 totals 13 residues. Per germline, CDR1 SGHRS and CDR2 YFSETQ. V lost 7 bases to trimming and J lost 1 base, with 11 bases between them. CDR3 sequence (DNA): TGCGCCAGCGCCAGGGATCGGAACACTGAAGCTTTCTTT. The encoded protein is CASARDRNTEAFF.

In its sample, this clone was seen a few times. The J gene is TRBJ2-5, the V gene TRBV10-3, with 12 bases identical to TRBD2. The CDR3 totals 15 residues. The J segment lost 5 bases and the V segment lost 4 bases, leaving 5 bases of the junction unmatched. Germline V CDR1 and CDR2: ENHRY, SYGVKD. CDR3 in amino acids: CAISGASGGDETQYF. CDR3 nucleotides: TGTGCCATCAGTGGGGCTAGCGGGGGGGATGAGACCCAGTACTTC.

The CDR3 reads CASSYRGRLNQPQHF. CDR3 bases: TGTGCCAGCAGTTACAGGGGGAGGCTCAATCAGCCCCAGCATTTT. This chain links TRBV2 with TRBJ1-5; 8 bases fit TRBD1. The CDR3 loop spans 15 amino acids. Trimming at V came to 5 bases and at J to 3 bases, leaving 6 bases not matched to a gene. CDR1 and CDR2 (germline): SNHLY, FYNNEI.

This clone has just a few counts. The V call is TRBV19, the J call TRBJ2-2; 11 nucleotides match TRBD2. From germline, CDR1 is LNHDA and CDR2 SQIVND (reference sequence). V lost 2 bases, J lost 6 bases, and 14 bases stayed unmatched. This CDR3 is built from 19 residues. CDR3 protein: CASSIYLAGGPTSAGELFF. CDR3 nucleotide sequence: TGTGCCAGTAGTATATACCTAGCGGGGGGACCTACTTCGGCCGGGGAGCTGTTTTTT.

The CDR3 coding sequence is TGTGCCAGCAGTGGGGACTACAGGACCTACGAGCAGTACGTC. Translating gives CASSGDYRTYEQYV. The gene calls are TRBV6-1 and TRBJ2-7; 7 bases map to TRBD2. Germline V gene sequence: CDR1 MNHNS, CDR2 SASEGT. The ends lost 4 bases at V and 2 bases at J; junction bases unmatched: 5. The CDR3 totals 14 residues.

The chain combines TRBV28 with TRBJ2-1; 9 bases line up with TRBD1. Germline V gene sequence: CDR1 MDHEN, CDR2 SYDVKM. The CDR3 extends over 16 amino acids. J was trimmed by 8 bases and V by 3 bases; bases with no gene match: 11. In DNA, the CDR3 is TGTGCCAGCAGTTTGGTAGGACAGGGGTCTTATCATGAGCAGTTCTTC. Amino acid sequence: CASSLVGQGSYHEQFF. Full variable domain (rest looked up from reference TRBV28 and TRBJ2-1): DVKVTQSSRYLVKRTGEKVFLECVQDMDHENMFWYRQDPGLGLRLIYFSYDVKMKEKGDIPEGYSVSREKKERFSLILESASTNQTSMYLCASSLVGQGSYHEQFFGPGTRLTVL.